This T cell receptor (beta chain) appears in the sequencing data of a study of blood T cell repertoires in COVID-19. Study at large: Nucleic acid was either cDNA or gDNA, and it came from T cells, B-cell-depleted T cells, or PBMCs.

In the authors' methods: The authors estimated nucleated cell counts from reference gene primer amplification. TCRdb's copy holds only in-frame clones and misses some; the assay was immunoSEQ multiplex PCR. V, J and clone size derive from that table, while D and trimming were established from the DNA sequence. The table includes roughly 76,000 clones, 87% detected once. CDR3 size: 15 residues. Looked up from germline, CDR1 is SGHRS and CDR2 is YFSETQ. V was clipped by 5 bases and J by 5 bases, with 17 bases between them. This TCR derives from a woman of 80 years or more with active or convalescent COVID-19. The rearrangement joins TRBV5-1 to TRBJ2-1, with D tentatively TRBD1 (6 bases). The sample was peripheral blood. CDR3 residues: CASSYTGPPNNEQFF. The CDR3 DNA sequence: TGCGCCAGCAGTTATACAGGGCCCCCAAACAATGAGCAGTTCTTC.